This entry describes one TCR beta chain. Its specificity is not known. The read terminates 3 residues before the CDR3 end, so the remaining end is supplied by the germline J gene. The CDR3 extends over 16 amino acids. With V trimmed by 0 bases and J by 3 bases, 5 bases remained unmatched. Germline V CDR1 and CDR2: DFQATT, SNEGSKA (reference sequence). This table comes from immunoSEQ multiplex PCR, and its TCRdb copy is limited to in-frame clones, with some not included. The sample has about 35,000 clones. This record belongs to a study of T cells in women clearing cervical HPV infection. Study as a whole: Cases' blood sampling followed lesion detection by median approximately 150 days (90 to 200). Findings and limits, study-wide: TRBV6-7 abundance was lower in cases than controls (approximately 0.1% versus 0.17%).

HPV was found by MY09/MY11 PCR and dot-blot genotyping. Material: blood buffy coat. The receptor's source is a woman aged 18 to 69 with a cervical HPV16 infection that either progressed to CIN3+ or cleared (not recorded which). The chain is built from TRBV20-1 and TRBJ2-1, with 10 bases matching TRBD2. The DNA read from the CDR3 is TGCAGTGCTAGAGATCCAGGGACTAGCGTCTACAATGAG. Encoded protein: CSARDPGTSVYNE. The full CDR3 sequence reads CSARDPGTSVYNEQFF.